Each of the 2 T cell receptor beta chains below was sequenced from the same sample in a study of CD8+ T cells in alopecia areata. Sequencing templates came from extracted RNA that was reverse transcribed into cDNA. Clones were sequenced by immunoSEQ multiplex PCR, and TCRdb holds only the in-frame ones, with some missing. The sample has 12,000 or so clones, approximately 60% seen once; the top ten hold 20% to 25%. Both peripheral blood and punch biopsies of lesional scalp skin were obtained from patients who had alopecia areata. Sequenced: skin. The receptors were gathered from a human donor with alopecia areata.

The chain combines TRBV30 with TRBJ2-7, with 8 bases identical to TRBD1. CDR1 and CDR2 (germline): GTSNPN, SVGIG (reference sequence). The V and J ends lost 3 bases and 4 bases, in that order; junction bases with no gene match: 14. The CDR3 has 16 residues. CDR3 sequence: CAWSAGTGGPLYEQYF. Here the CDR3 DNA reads TGTGCCTGGAGCGCCGGGACAGGAGGGCCACTTTACGAGCAGTACTTC.

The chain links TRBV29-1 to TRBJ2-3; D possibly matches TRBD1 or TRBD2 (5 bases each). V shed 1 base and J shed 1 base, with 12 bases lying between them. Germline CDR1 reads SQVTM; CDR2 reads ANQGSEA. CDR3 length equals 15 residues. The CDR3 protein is CSVEGDPPGTDTQYF. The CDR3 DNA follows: TGCAGCGTTGAAGGGGACCCACCGGGCACAGATACGCAGTATTTT.